The source of this T cell receptor (beta chain) is a study of CD8+ T cells in alopecia areata. Study observations and caveats: Higher clonality and more expanded CD8+ clones appeared in lesional than normal scalp. Scalp data also include sequences from resident alphabeta T cells of normal skin.

Peripheral blood, together with lesional scalp punch biopsies, was collected from alopecia areata patients. Comment on this clone: Antigen: not known.

Following extraction, RNA underwent reverse transcription to cDNA, which served as the sequencing template. Profiled with immunoSEQ multiplex PCR; TCRdb holds only in-frame clones, not every one. This table holds about 140,000 clones, around 51% found once. The CDR3 has 14 residues. Germline values: CDR1 KGHSH, CDR2 LQKENI. Deletions cut 3 bases from V and 3 bases from J, with 11 bases between. This rearrangement joins TRBV18 to TRBJ2-5, with D possibly matching TRBD2 (6 bases). The source of this sequence is a human donor with alopecia areata. The starting material was CD4+ T cells sorted from blood, obtained at week 0. CDR3 sequence: CASSPPAGEETQYF. The CDR3 DNA follows: TGTGCCAGCTCACCGCCAGCGGGCGAAGAGACCCAGTACTTC. The variable domain in full, with the rest retrieved from reference TRBV18 and TRBJ2-5, is NAGVMQNPRHLVRRRGQEARLRCSPMKGHSHVYWYRQLPEEGLKFMVYLQKENIIDESGMPKERFSAEFPKEGPSILRIQQVVRGDSAAYFCASSPPAGEETQYFGPGTRLLVL.